The entry that follows covers one T cell receptor (beta chain) sequence. Its matching antigen is unknown. A single record per CDR3 protein comes from TCRdb applying MiXCR to the 5' RACE reads. The table shows 1,800,000 or so distinct CDR3 sequences, with less than 35% occurring only once. These data belong to a study of identical twins. Whole-study findings and limits: Model-predicted out-of-frame TCR alpha sharing fell below observed values in monozygotic twins. For out-of-frame alpha sequences shared by twins, low generation probability was in excess. Fewer insertions were carried by abundant cord blood beta clonotypes, but none was seen in memory repertoires. Twin pairs had excess sharing that was weaker in beta out-of-frame sequences.

Germline V gene data show CDR1 as DFQATT and CDR2 as SNEGSKA (reference sequence). The V end was cut by 3 bases, the J end by 3 bases, with 15 bases between. This CDR3 comprises 15 residues. The receptor was derived from a newborn girl in good health. Sequencing input: cord blood. The J gene is TRBJ1-5, the V gene TRBV20-1; D not resolved. CDR3 loop: CSARGGVHNNQPQHF. For the CDR3, the DNA is TGCAGTGCTAGGGGCGGGGTTCATAACAATCAGCCCCAGCATTTT.